The 23 T cell receptor beta chains below come from one sample, sequenced in a study of T cells in Graves' hyperthyroidism and ophthalmopathy. Using RNA transcripts as the source, TCR beta CDR3 regions were amplified. The HTBI set primed first-round TCR CDR3 RT-PCR. TCRdb reprocessed the multiplex PCR reads with MiXCR, giving one entry per CDR3 protein. The table includes nearly 750,000 distinct CDR3 sequences, roughly a third detected once. The source material was blood. The receptors here all came from a woman aged 40 to 50 with Graves' hyperthyroidism.

The gene calls are TRBV7-2 and TRBJ2-1; 10 nucleotides align to TRBD2. Looked up from germline, CDR1 is SGHTA and CDR2 is FQGNSA. CDR3 length: 17 residues. The V segment lost 4 bases and the J segment 8 bases; nucleotides outside the gene matches: 14. CDR3 coding DNA: TGTGCCAGCAGCTCCTTAGGTAGCGGGGGGACGTGGGATGAGCAGTTCTTC. Translating it yields CASSSLGSGGTWDEQFF.

The J gene is TRBJ1-3, the V gene TRBV10-1, with 9 bases fitting TRBD1. V shed 6 bases and J 3 bases; nucleotides not matched to a gene: 3. This CDR3 contains 14 residues. The germline gives CDR1 WNHNN, CDR2 SYGVQD (reference sequence). DNA for the CDR3: TGCGCCAGCAGCCGGACAGGGGATGGAAACACCATATATTTT. Residues: CASSRTGDGNTIYF.

Only a few counts were recorded for this clonotype. At one boundary the junction diverges from the germline segment, which might be a read error. The rearrangement uses TRBV7-8 and TRBJ2-7; the D is unclear. CDR3 size: 13 residues. CDR1 and CDR2 from the germline V gene are SGHVS and FQNEAQ. The CDR3 sequence: CASSQGPGDEQYF. CDR3 bases: TGCGCCAGCAGCCAAGGTCCCGGCGACGAGCAGTACTTC. The entire variable domain, with the rest obtained from reference TRBV7-8 and TRBJ2-7, is as follows: GAGVSQSPRYKVAKRGQDVALRCDPISGHVSLFWYQQALGQGPEFLTYFQNEAQLDKSGLPSDRFFAERPEGSVSTLKIQRTQQEDSAVYLCASSQGPGDEQYFGPGTRLTVT.

The table lists this clonotype with a few counts. CDR3 bases: TGTGCCTGGAGTGACAACGAGCAGTACTTC. Protein product: CAWSDNEQYF. The chain couples TRBV30 to TRBJ2-7; D is unclear. This CDR3 is built from 10 residues. Trimming cost V 1 base and J 5 bases, with 3 bases left between them. Germline assignment: CDR1 GTSNPN and CDR2 SVGIG (reference sequence).

In this sample, this clonotype turned up many times. The CDR3 sequence: CASSLVAEKLFF. CDR3 nucleotide sequence: TGTGCCAGCAGCTTAGTGGCTGAAAAACTGTTTTTT. The J gene is TRBJ1-4, the V gene TRBV7-9; unclear D gene. The CDR3 has 12 residues. V was clipped by 1 base and J by 7 bases, with 4 bases between them. Germline CDR1 SEHNR, CDR2 FQNEAQ (reference sequence).

This clonotype was found many times. The genes are TRBV7-8 and TRBJ2-2; D perhaps matches TRBD1 (5 bases). V was shortened by 5 bases and J by 2 bases, with 21 bases between the two germline ends. CDR1 is SGHVS and CDR2 is FQNEAQ in the germline V gene. CDR3 length: 18 residues. CDR3 residues: CASSLRVPDTYNTGELFF. The DNA of the CDR3 is TGTGCCAGCAGCCTCCGCGTCCCGGACACTTATAACACCGGGGAGCTGTTTTTT.

This clonotype was seen only a few times. A much larger clone is a single base away; this may be a read error. This CDR3 is CASSSLPGANVLTF. CDR3 nucleotides: TGTGCCAGCAGCTCCCTCCCTGGGGCCAACGTCCTGACTTTC. The chain employs TRBV7-3 and TRBJ2-6; the D is unclear. Between the trimmed V and J ends, which lost 4 bases and 2 bases, there was a span of 6 bases. CDR1 is SGHTA and CDR2 is FQGTGA in the germline V gene. The CDR3 totals 14 residues.

This clonotype was picked up many times. The genes are TRBV7-9 and TRBJ2-7, with D uncertain. This CDR3 has 14 residues. Trimming took 5 bases from V and 2 from J, leaving 13 bases between them. Germline V gene sequence: CDR1 SEHNR, CDR2 FQNEAQ (reference sequence). Here the CDR3 reads CASSPRTAAYEQYF. CDR3 in DNA: TGTGCCAGCAGCCCGAGGACCGCAGCCTACGAGCAGTACTTC.

This clonotype was counted only a few times. The chain recombines TRBV20-1 with TRBJ2-7, with TRBD2 matching 11 bases. The trim removed 7 bases at V and 7 bases at J, leaving 18 bases unmatched. CDR1 is DFQATT, CDR2 SNEGSKA, per germline (reference sequence). CDR3 length: 16 amino acids. CDR3 amino acids: CSGMVTSGRTRYEQYF. The CDR3, as DNA: TGCAGTGGGATGGTTACTAGCGGGAGAACGCGTTATGAGCAGTACTTC.

This clonotype was counted at least ten times. The V gene is TRBV19, the J gene TRBJ2-7; 7 positions agree with TRBD1. J lost 3 bases, V lost 0 bases, and 2 bases had no gene match. This CDR3 contains 14 residues. Germline CDR1 LNHDA, CDR2 SQIVND (reference sequence). The CDR3 here is CASSIEGQNYEQYF. CDR3 nucleotide sequence: TGTGCCAGTAGTATAGAGGGACAGAACTACGAGCAGTACTTC.

In its sample, this clonotype was seen once. This chain joins TRBV12-3 or TRBV12-4 and TRBJ1-2, with a tentative D call TRBD1 (5 bases). Trimming took off 8 bases at V and 2 bases at J, with 18 bases between the two ends. The length of the CDR3 is 15 residues. The CDR3 coding sequence is TGTGCCAGCTCAATTACGAGACAGAAAAACTATGGCTACACCTTC. The encoded protein is CASSITRQKNYGYTF.

The rearrangement uses TRBV24-1 and TRBJ1-2; possibly TRBD1 for D (5 bases). This CDR3 comprises 13 residues. The germline V and J ends were trimmed by 3 bases and 5 bases, with 9 bases remaining between them. The germline V gene encodes CDR1 KGHDR and CDR2 SFDVKD. The CDR3 reads CATSDTGIYGYTF. The CDR3 DNA is TGTGCCACCAGTGATACAGGCATTTATGGCTACACCTTC.

This clonotype was seen a handful of times. The chain couples TRBV4-2 to TRBJ1-2; TRBD1 matches at 7 bases. V was clipped by 1 base and J by 10 bases; unmatched bases: 12. The CDR3 loop spans 15 amino acids. Germline loops: CDR1 LGHNA, CDR2 YNFKEQ. The CDR3 nucleotides read TGTGCCAGCAGCCAAGTCGTAAGGGGGCCAGCGCTCTACACCTTC. Translation gives CASSQVVRGPALYTF.

Concerning this clonotype itself: A single base separates this from a much larger clone, so it may be a read error. The rearrangement links TRBV7-6 to TRBJ2-7; TRBD2 matches at 7 bases. This CDR3 contains 15 residues. CDR1 and CDR2 from the germline V gene are SGHVS and FNYEAQ. With 2 bases clipped from V and 6 bases from J, the junction kept 10 bases outside the gene matches. The CDR3 DNA is TGTGCCAGCAGCTTAAATGGGGGGGGGAATTGCGAGCAGTACTTC. It is translated as CASSLNGGGNCEQYF.

CDR3 in DNA: TGTGCCAGCAGCCAAGGGGGCACCGAGCAGTACTTC. This encodes CASSQGGTEQYF. V and J are TRBV3-1 and TRBJ2-7, with a weak D call TRBD1 (5 bases). The length of the CDR3 is 12 residues. Germline CDR1 LGHDT, CDR2 YNNKEL (reference sequence). V was cut by 1 base and J by 6 bases, with 7 bases left in between.

The V call is TRBV29-1, the J call TRBJ1-1; 11 nucleotides align to TRBD1. The V gene end was trimmed by 6 bases and the J gene end by 5 bases; junction bases not matched to a gene: 11. The CDR3 runs to 15 residues. Germline values: CDR1 SQVTM, CDR2 ANQGSEA. DNA for the CDR3: TGCAGCGTGGAGGGCGGACAGGGGGCTAGAACTGAAGCTTTCTTT. Protein sequence: CSVEGGQGARTEAFF.

This clonotype was picked up many times. DNA for the CDR3: TGCAGTGCTGCGAGGGACAACTACGAGCAGTACTTC. Translation: CSAARDNYEQYF. The rearrangement uses TRBV20-1 and TRBJ2-7; D might be TRBD1 (6 bases). Germline lookup yields CDR1 DFQATT and CDR2 SNEGSKA (reference sequence). CDR3 length: 12 residues. V dropped 5 bases and J dropped 3 bases, with 11 bases sitting between them.

This sequence joins TRBV20-1 and TRBJ2-7; D call uncertain. Germline CDR1 and CDR2: DFQATT and SNEGSKA (reference sequence). The CDR3 runs 16 residues. V was shortened by 4 bases and J by 4 bases, with 23 bases between the two germline ends. The CDR3 is CSAIALNLLESYEQYF. CDR3 sequence (DNA): TGCAGTGCTATCGCCCTCAACCTACTCGAATCTTACGAGCAGTACTTC.

This clonotype was counted a few times. The rearrangement uses TRBV20-1 and TRBJ2-5, with 11 nucleotides matching TRBD1. Germline V gives CDR1 DFQATT, CDR2 SNEGSKA (reference sequence). The CDR3 has 14 amino acids. V shed 3 bases and J 6 bases; nucleotides not matched to a gene: 6. DNA for the CDR3: TGCAGTGCTAGGGTACGGGACAGGGGGAAGACCCAGTACTTC. This gives the protein CSARVRDRGKTQYF.

This clonotype was counted once. V and J are TRBV12-3 or TRBV12-4 and TRBJ1-2, with 7 bases fitting TRBD1. Trimming at V came to 1 base and at J to 4 bases, leaving 6 bases not matched to a gene. CDR3 length equals 15 residues. For the CDR3, the DNA is TGTGCCAGCAGTTTAGGAGGGGGCCGCCTCTATGGCTACACCTTC. This gives the protein CASSLGGGRLYGYTF.

V and J are TRBV10-2 and TRBJ1-2; D is possibly TRBD1 (6 bases). The ends were cut back, 4 bases at V and 8 bases at J, with 23 bases in the middle. The length of the CDR3 is 16 residues. Germline-derived CDR1 and CDR2 are WSHSY and SAAADI. In DNA form, the CDR3 reads TGCGCCAGCAGTGGACTGGACAGTTCGCAGGGCATGGGCTACACCTTC. It encodes CASSGLDSSQGMGYTF.

The table lists this clonotype with many counts. CDR3: CASSKGPGPTEAFF. The DNA of the CDR3 is TGTGCCAGCAGCAAAGGACCGGGACCGACTGAAGCTTTCTTT. This chain uses TRBV7-9 with TRBJ1-1; TRBD1 is a possible D gene (5 bases). V lost 5 bases to trimming and J lost 5 bases, with 15 bases between them. This CDR3 has 14 residues. The germline gives CDR1 SEHNR, CDR2 FQNEAQ (reference sequence).

V usage is TRBV10-3 and J usage is TRBJ2-2; 11 positions agree with TRBD1. The CDR3 runs to 15 residues. After removal of 7 bases from V and 4 bases from J, the junction contained 5 bases not matched to a gene. From germline, CDR1 is ENHRY and CDR2 SYGVKD. CDR3 amino acids: CAIKGQGAGTGELFF. In DNA, the CDR3 is TGTGCCATCAAAGGACAGGGGGCCGGCACCGGGGAGCTGTTTTTT.